The sequence of this TCR beta chain was determined in a study of OX40 agonist ivuxolimab in advanced cancers. Whole-study results and caveats: Part of the nonresponder group also had normalized T-cell clonal expansion that was low.

This clone was seen a few times. Antigen: not known. The method was immunoSEQ multiplex PCR; TCRdb's version includes in-frame clones alone and lacks a portion of them. The sample shows about 80,000 clones, around 87% of them seen only once. The V segment lost 7 bases and the J segment 7 bases; nucleotides outside the gene matches: 6. Germline CDR1 SNHLY, CDR2 FYNNEI. This CDR3 spans 13 amino acids. The sequence was obtained from an adult with an advanced solid tumor such as melanoma, head and neck, liver or kidney cancer. The source was CD4+ or CD8+ T cells sorted from blood, collected in a trial of the OX40 agonist ivuxolimab. V usage is TRBV2 and J usage is TRBJ1-2; 10 bases are a match to TRBD1. The CDR3 reads CASTRDRGSGYTF. The CDR3 region has the DNA TGTGCCAGCACCCGGGACAGGGGATCTGGCTACACCTTC.